A single sample is the source of the 27 T cell receptor beta chains below, sequenced in a study of cytomegalovirus exposure and HLA in healthy donors. A multiplex PCR was run with 60 Vbeta primers and 13 Jbeta primers. Produced via immunoSEQ multiplex PCR; TCRdb's table is partial and in-frame only. The profile shows more than 85,000 clones, 60% to 80% of them singletons. The specimen was PBMCs. These receptors came from a boy aged 10-17 years in good health and CMV-seronegative.

CDR3 sequence: CASSQIDWTSTDTQYF. The CDR3 DNA follows: TGCGCCAGCAGCCAGATAGACTGGACTAGCACAGATACGCAGTATTTT. The chain combines TRBV4-3 with TRBJ2-3, with D maybe TRBD2 (5 bases). The CDR3 length is 16 residues. From germline, CDR1 is LGHNA and CDR2 YSLEER. The V gene lost 3 bases and the J gene lost 0 bases, with 13 bases spanning the gap.

The J gene is TRBJ1-2, the V gene TRBV30; TRBD1 is a possible D gene (6 bases). Trimming removed 3 bases at V and 8 bases at J, with 13 bases between. This CDR3 is built from 12 residues. Germline lookup yields CDR1 GTSNPN and CDR2 SVGIG (reference sequence). CDR3 protein: CAWRRGAFGYTF. CDR3 DNA: TGTGCCTGGAGACGGGGGGCTTTCGGCTACACCTTC. Looking up the rest from reference TRBV30 and TRBJ1-2 gives the full variable domain: SQTIHQWPATLVQPVGSPLSLECTVEGTSNPNLYWYRQAAGRGLQLLFYSVGIGQISSEVPQNLSASRPQDRQFILSSKKLLLSDSGFYLCAWRRGAFGYTFGSGTRLTVV.

This clone was picked up a small number of times. This chain links TRBV6-1 with TRBJ2-1; the match to TRBD1 covers 9 bases. Germline trimming cut 11 bases from V and 3 bases from J; bases unmatched to any gene: 8. This CDR3 contains 14 residues. Germline lookup yields CDR1 MNHNS and CDR2 SASEGT. CDR3 nucleotides: TGTGCCTCAAACGCGGGACAGGGCTACAATGAGCAGTTCTTC. Translated, it gives CASNAGQGYNEQFF.

The chain is built from TRBV6-5 and TRBJ1-2; D unclear. Germline V gene sequence: CDR1 MNHEY, CDR2 SVGAGI. Trimming removed 0 bases at V and 1 base at J, with 9 bases between. This CDR3 spans 15 amino acids. Here the CDR3 reads CASSYSRHLNYGYTF. CDR3 bases: TGTGCCAGCAGTTACTCAAGACACCTTAACTATGGCTACACCTTC.

V is TRBV7-9 and J is TRBJ2-7, with TRBD2 identical over 9 bases. Germline trimming cut 5 bases from V and 4 bases from J; bases unmatched to any gene: 18. The CDR3 is 18 residues long. The germline CDR1 and CDR2 sequences are SEHNR and FQNEAQ (reference sequence). CDR3 protein: CASSPGTGPSGKIYEQYF. CDR3 sequence (DNA): TGTGCCAGCAGCCCTGGGACGGGTCCTAGCGGGAAGATTTACGAGCAGTACTTC.

This sequence joins TRBV4-3 and TRBJ1-1; 7 nucleotides align to TRBD1. This CDR3 is built from 14 residues. CDR1 is LGHNA and CDR2 is YSLEER in the germline V gene. V was clipped by 4 bases and J by 0 bases; unmatched bases: 2. This CDR3 reads CASSPGQLNTEAFF. The CDR3 region has the DNA TGCGCCAGCAGCCCGGGACAGTTGAACACTGAAGCTTTCTTT.

The V call is TRBV18, the J call TRBJ1-1, with D uncertain. V gave up 6 bases and J gave up 1 base, with 9 bases separating them. The CDR3 covers 13 residues. Germline CDR1 and CDR2: KGHSH and LQKENI. CDR3 region: CASSPVANTEAFF. The CDR3 nucleotides read TGTGCCAGCTCTCCGGTTGCGAACACTGAAGCTTTCTTT.

V and J are TRBV5-1 and TRBJ2-7; 9 nucleotides align to TRBD1. The J segment lost 5 bases and the V segment lost 0 bases, leaving 6 bases of the junction unmatched. CDR1 SGHRS and CDR2 YFSETQ come from the germline V gene. The CDR3 contains 15 residues. Here the CDR3 reads CASSLEDRGANEQYF. CDR3 DNA: TGCGCCAGCAGCTTGGAGGACAGGGGAGCCAACGAGCAGTACTTC.

The rearrangement uses TRBV2 and TRBJ1-1; D unresolved. Per the germline V gene, CDR1 is SNHLY and CDR2 is FYNNEI. The V and J ends lost 8 bases and 1 base respectively, with 11 bases between them. CDR3 length equals 13 residues. The CDR3: CASLIAGNTEAFF. The CDR3 bases are TGTGCCAGCCTTATAGCGGGGAACACTGAAGCTTTCTTT.

This clone has a single count. The chain is built from TRBV6-6 and TRBJ2-1; TRBD1 agrees at 9 bases. Unmatched junction bases numbered 11, after V lost 10 bases and J lost 4 bases. The germline V gene has CDR1 MNHNY and CDR2 SVGAGI (reference sequence). This CDR3 comprises 15 residues. In DNA, the CDR3 is TGTGCCACCGCCCCCACAGGGGGCACATACAATGAGCAGTTCTTC. It codes for CATAPTGGTYNEQFF.

The chain is built from TRBV5-1 and TRBJ1-1; D is uncertain. There are 13 residues in the CDR3. With 3 bases removed from V and 2 bases from J, the gap between germline ends came to 8 bases. Germline V gene sequence: CDR1 SGHRS, CDR2 YFSETQ. Written as DNA, the CDR3 is TGCGCCAGCAGCTCCGGTCCTAACACTGAAGCTTTCTTT. This codes for CASSSGPNTEAFF.

The chain joins TRBV5-8 to TRBJ2-7; 8 bases agree with TRBD1. J lost 6 bases, V lost 3 bases, and 8 bases had no gene match. The CDR3 length is 14 residues. CDR1 SGHTS and CDR2 YDEGEE come from the germline V gene. The CDR3 loop is CASSSWTGIAEQYF. The CDR3 DNA sequence: TGTGCCAGCAGCTCCTGGACAGGGATCGCCGAGCAGTACTTC.

V is TRBV10-3 and J is TRBJ2-7; D remains unclear. The ends were cut back, 2 bases at V and 0 bases at J, with 8 bases in the middle. CDR1 is ENHRY, CDR2 SYGVKD, per germline. The CDR3 consists of 14 residues. CDR3 amino acids: CAISEAANSYEQYF. In DNA form, the CDR3 reads TGTGCCATCAGTGAGGCCGCTAACTCCTACGAGCAGTACTTC.

The J gene is TRBJ2-7, the V gene TRBV27; D gene uncertain. Per germline, CDR1 MNHEY and CDR2 SMNVEV (reference sequence). Between the trimmed V and J ends, which lost 2 bases and 1 base, there was a span of 12 bases. The CDR3 extends over 15 amino acids. The CDR3 loop is CASSLEPDPSYEQYF. DNA for the CDR3: TGTGCCAGCAGTTTAGAGCCTGATCCTTCCTACGAGCAGTACTTC.

V usage is TRBV5-1 and J usage is TRBJ2-3; D gene unclear. V lost 5 bases, J lost 4 bases, and 11 bases lay in between. The CDR3 consists of 13 residues. Germline V CDR1 and CDR2: SGHRS, YFSETQ. CDR3 nucleotide sequence: TGCGCCAGCAGTAATGAGGTATCAGATACGCAGTATTTT. Protein sequence: CASSNEVSDTQYF.

The sample holds one count of this clone. CDR3 in DNA: TGTGCCAGCAGTTACTCGAAGTTCACAGGGGTTTATGGCTACACCTTC. As protein: CASSYSKFTGVYGYTF. The V gene is TRBV6-5, the J gene TRBJ1-2; 7 nucleotides align to TRBD1. Trimming at V came to 0 bases and at J to 5 bases, leaving 9 bases not matched to a gene. CDR3 size: 16 residues. Germline lookup yields CDR1 MNHEY and CDR2 SVGAGI.

This chain joins TRBV6-4 and TRBJ2-7; 12 nucleotides align to TRBD2. J lost 0 bases, V lost 4 bases, and 4 bases had no gene match. There are 16 residues in the CDR3. Germline assignment: CDR1 MRHNA and CDR2 SNTAGT. Here the CDR3 reads CASSGRTSGTSYEQYF. In DNA, the CDR3 is TGTGCCAGCAGTGGGAGGACTAGCGGGACCTCCTACGAGCAGTACTTC.

The chain combines TRBV5-4 with TRBJ1-5; TRBD1 matches at 8 bases. V lost 4 bases, J lost 6 bases, and 18 bases stayed unmatched. The CDR3 length is 18 residues. The germline gives CDR1 SGHNT, CDR2 YYREEE (reference sequence). The CDR3 sequence is CASSPPEQGGIVSQPQHF. The DNA for the CDR3 is TGTGCCAGCAGCCCCCCGGAACAGGGGGGAATAGTCTCTCAGCCCCAGCATTTT.

The V call is TRBV4-1, the J call TRBJ1-1, with 8 bases lining up with TRBD1. This CDR3 contains 15 residues. CDR1 and CDR2 (germline): MGHRA, YSYEKL. V shed 1 base and J 6 bases; nucleotides not matched to a gene: 7. CDR3 nucleotide sequence: TGCGCCAGCAGCCAAGGGACAGGGTTGTATTCTGAAGCTTTCTTT. The encoded protein is CASSQGTGLYSEAFF.

V and J are TRBV4-1 and TRBJ2-1; no definite D call. Germline lookup yields CDR1 MGHRA and CDR2 YSYEKL. This CDR3 spans 16 amino acids. V was pared by 1 base and J by 3 bases, with 13 bases between. The CDR3 sequence is CASSQGLPNGYNEQFF. The CDR3 region has the DNA TGCGCCAGCAGCCAAGGTTTACCGAACGGCTACAATGAGCAGTTCTTC.

The CDR3 bases are TGTGCCAGCAGCCGGACAGGACCCACAGATACGCAGTATTTT. Its translation is CASSRTGPTDTQYF. This chain joins TRBV7-3 and TRBJ2-3; TRBD1 aligns across 7 bases. Germline values: CDR1 SGHTA, CDR2 FQGTGA. With 5 bases clipped from V and 2 bases from J, the junction kept 4 bases outside the gene matches. The CDR3 totals 14 residues.

CDR3 amino acids: CASSVGSSGGTDTQYF. CDR3 nucleotide sequence: TGTGCCAGCAGCGTAGGATCCAGCGGGGGCACAGATACGCAGTATTTT. This chain uses TRBV9 with TRBJ2-3; 7 nucleotides agree with TRBD2. Germline V gives CDR1 SGDLS, CDR2 YYNGEE. The junction had 5 bases not matched to a gene; V was cut back by 0 bases and J by 1 base. This CDR3 has 16 residues.

The chain recombines TRBV6-1 with TRBJ2-1, with TRBD2 identical over 10 bases. CDR1 is MNHNS and CDR2 is SASEGT in the germline V gene. CDR3 length: 16 residues. With V trimmed by 1 base and J by 4 bases, 4 bases remained unmatched. CDR3 in DNA: TGTGCCAGCAGTGAAGACGGGACTAGCGATTACAATGAGCAGTTCTTC. As protein: CASSEDGTSDYNEQFF.

This clone was seen only a few times. The CDR3 is CSVGWEDEQYF. The CDR3 nucleotides are TGCAGCGTTGGCTGGGAGGACGAGCAGTACTTC. The V and J genes are TRBV29-1 and TRBJ2-7; tentatively, D is TRBD2 (6 bases). Germline CDR1 SQVTM, CDR2 ANQGSEA. The V gene lost 4 bases and the J gene lost 5 bases, with 9 bases spanning the gap. The CDR3 covers 11 residues.

The chain employs TRBV28 and TRBJ2-7, with 9 bases identical to TRBD2. The germline gives CDR1 MDHEN, CDR2 SYDVKM. Losses at the gene ends were 7 bases for V and 9 bases for J; bases not matched to a gene: 13. The length of the CDR3 is 14 residues. CDR3 in amino acids: CASTPELAGQVQYF. The CDR3 DNA sequence: TGTGCCAGCACCCCGGAGCTAGCGGGGCAGGTGCAGTACTTC.

This clone was observed a few times. The genes are TRBV25-1 and TRBJ1-1, with D perhaps matching TRBD1 (6 bases). Germline CDR1 is MGHDK and CDR2 is SYGVNS. With 6 bases removed from V and 1 base from J, the gap between germline ends came to 9 bases. This CDR3 comprises 13 residues. The CDR3 sequence: CASRLTGNTEAFF. The CDR3 DNA sequence: TGTGCCAGCAGACTGACAGGGAACACTGAAGCTTTCTTT.

The CDR3 nucleotides are TGTGCCAGCAGCCCATCAGGCGCGCGACACAATGAGCAGTTCTTC. Its translation: CASSPSGARHNEQFF. This chain uses TRBV7-3 with TRBJ2-1; D gene uncertain. Trimming took off 5 bases at V and 5 bases at J, with 16 bases between the two ends. This CDR3 has 15 residues. Per germline, CDR1 SGHTA and CDR2 FQGTGA.